The sequence of this T cell receptor beta chain was determined in a study of human T cells and chemical hapten exposure. The germline V gene encodes CDR1 MNHEY and CDR2 SMNVEV (reference sequence). The CDR3 extends over 15 amino acids. V shed 2 bases, J shed 7 bases, and the junction held 10 bases outside the gene matches. Attachment of unique molecular identifiers to individual cDNA molecules was performed in the library. TCRdb processed the RACE reads anew with MiXCR; each CDR3 protein has one entry. This repertoire shows some 400,000 distinct CDR3 sequences, 4.8% found once; its top ten account for under 3%. The time point is: patch test 1, 2 weeks after DPC sensitization. Treatment given: therapeutic diphenylcyclopropenone sensitization with weekly scalp DPC. Findings of the study overall: Having alopecia, the donors may differ immunologically from healthy people.

About this clonotype: Antigen unknown.

This chain links TRBV27 with TRBJ2-7, with TRBD1 matching 8 bases. Material: whole blood, obtained in connection with sensitization to the hapten diphenylcyclopropenone (DPC). The origin of this receptor is a woman aged 45-65 years with alopecia areata. Some clones in this sample may be carry-over from other donors' samples. CDR3 residues: CASSLGAGGAGEQYF. Written as DNA, the CDR3 is TGTGCCAGCAGTTTAGGGGCAGGGGGCGCGGGGGAGCAGTACTTC.